These 20 T cell receptor beta chains were sequenced from one sample in a study of T cell responses to AZD1222 COVID-19 vaccine. Libraries were prepared by immunoSEQ multiplex PCR; TCRdb keeps only in-frame clonotypes and omits some of them. The sample lists 90,000 to 150,000 clones; roughly 90% were seen once. The sequencing here drew on peripheral blood, taken on day 0 of AZD1222 vaccination. The receptors come from an adult in good health.

The gene calls are TRBV5-1 and TRBJ2-1; no firm D call. This CDR3 contains 12 residues. The germline CDR1 and CDR2 sequences are SGHRS and YFSETQ. The ends were cut back, 0 bases at V and 7 bases at J, with 5 bases in the middle. The CDR3 region has the DNA TGCGCCAGCAGCTTGGCCTTTAATGAGCAGTTCTTC. Residues: CASSLAFNEQFF.

CDR3 protein: CASNGLAGAQETQYF. The CDR3 DNA reads as TGCGCCAGCAATGGACTAGCGGGGGCTCAAGAGACCCAGTACTTC. The V gene is TRBV5-1, the J gene TRBJ2-5; 13 nucleotides line up with TRBD2. V was pared by 6 bases and J by 2 bases, with 4 bases of the junction left unmatched. Germline V CDR1 and CDR2: SGHRS, YFSETQ. The CDR3 has 15 residues.

The rearrangement links TRBV10-3 to TRBJ2-3; D gene ambiguous. The germline gives CDR1 ENHRY, CDR2 SYGVKD. CDR3 length: 15 residues. Trimming removed 0 bases at V and 4 bases at J, with 11 bases between. Written as DNA, the CDR3 is TGTGCCATCAGTGAGTCTCTGGGTGGTGCAGATACGCAGTATTTT. Translation: CAISESLGGADTQYF.

This clone was found once. The V and J genes are TRBV9 and TRBJ2-3, with unresolved D. Trimming shortened V by 4 bases and J by 5 bases, and 8 bases separated the two germline ends. The CDR3 has 12 amino acids. CDR1 SGDLS and CDR2 YYNGEE come from the germline V gene. The CDR3 loop reads CASSPWGDTQYF. DNA of the CDR3: TGTGCCAGCAGCCCTTGGGGAGATACGCAGTATTTT.

The rearrangement links TRBV5-4 to TRBJ1-4, with D hard to call. V gave up 2 bases and J gave up 4 bases, with 9 bases separating them. In germline, CDR1 is SGHNT, CDR2 YYREEE (reference sequence). The CDR3 has 14 residues. The CDR3 nucleotides are TGTGCCAGCAGCTTTGGGAACAATAATGAAAAACTGTTTTTT. Amino acids: CASSFGNNNEKLFF.

This sequence joins TRBV24-1 and TRBJ2-3; D possibly corresponds to TRBD1 (6 bases). The germline gives CDR1 KGHDR, CDR2 SFDVKD. The CDR3 totals 16 residues. V was trimmed by 4 bases and J by 0 bases, leaving 13 bases between them. The CDR3 protein is CATSDPRTASTDTQYF. The CDR3 region has the DNA TGTGCCACCAGTGACCCTAGGACAGCTAGCACAGATACGCAGTATTTT.

In nucleotides, the CDR3 is TGTGCCAGCAGTGACTCTGCAGGGTATGGCTACACCTTC. The encoded protein is CASSDSAGYGYTF. The gene calls are TRBV6-4 and TRBJ1-2; D might be TRBD1 (5 bases). Germline CDR1 and CDR2: MRHNA and SNTAGT. Trimming took off 0 bases at V and 5 bases at J, with 7 bases between the two ends. The CDR3 spans 13 residues.

The chain has TRBV14 and TRBJ1-2, with TRBD1 identical over 9 bases. CDR1 SGHDN and CDR2 FVKESK come from the germline V gene. V shed 6 bases, J shed 5 bases, and the junction held 4 bases outside the gene matches. This CDR3 spans 13 amino acids. The DNA of the CDR3 is TGTGCCAGCAGTACAGGGGGCGATTATGGCTACACCTTC. As protein: CASSTGGDYGYTF.

Concerning this clone itself: The same CDR3 can be traced to other DNA sequences in this sample. V is TRBV7-9 and J is TRBJ2-7; D unresolved. This CDR3 is built from 11 residues. V dropped 1 base and J dropped 4 bases, with 2 bases sitting between them. Looked up from germline, CDR1 is SEHNR and CDR2 is FQNEAQ (reference sequence). The CDR3 protein is CASSLEYEQYF. CDR3 sequence (DNA): TGTGCCAGCAGCTTAGAATACGAGCAGTACTTC.

The chain is built from TRBV3-1 (or the pseudogene TRBV3-2) and TRBJ2-5; D is undetermined. CDR1 and CDR2 from the germline V gene are LGHDT and YNNKEL (reference sequence). V was pared by 2 bases and J by 0 bases, with 1 base between. The CDR3 spans 12 residues. The CDR3 loop reads CASSQNQETQYF. Written as DNA, the CDR3 is TGTGCCAGCAGCCAAAACCAAGAGACCCAGTACTTC.

The chain is built from TRBV18 and TRBJ1-5; the D gene is possibly TRBD1 (5 bases). CDR3 size: 18 residues. Germline V gene lookup returns CDR1 KGHSH and CDR2 LQKENI. The ends were cut back, 0 bases at V and 3 bases at J, with 18 bases in the middle. CDR3 in amino acids: CASSPPLQDTISNQPQHF. CDR3 DNA: TGTGCCAGCTCACCACCGCTACAGGACACAATCTCCAATCAGCCCCAGCATTTT.

This clone was found once. This rearrangement joins TRBV4-2 to TRBJ2-6; D is unresolved. The V and J ends lost 0 bases and 2 bases respectively, with 8 bases between them. The CDR3 totals 16 residues. Germline CDR1 and CDR2: LGHNA and YNFKEQ. The CDR3 DNA follows: TGTGCCAGCAGCCAAGATAGTGGAGCTGGGGCCAACGTCCTGACTTTC. It codes for CASSQDSGAGANVLTF.

This clone occurred once. The chain couples TRBV7-3 to TRBJ2-1; D possibly corresponds to TRBD1 (6 bases). In germline, CDR1 is SGHTA, CDR2 FQGTGA. The CDR3 has 13 residues. Trimming left V 5 bases short and J 13 bases short, with 18 bases between. CDR3 protein: CASSPQMGAGQFF. In DNA, the CDR3 is TGTGCCAGCAGCCCCCAAATGGGGGCAGGCCAGTTCTTC.

The chain uses TRBV5-1 and TRBJ1-5; 9 bases fit TRBD1. The CDR3 sequence is 16 residues long. Trimming at V came to 0 bases and at J to 2 bases, leaving 3 bases not matched to a gene. Germline assignment: CDR1 SGHRS and CDR2 YFSETQ. This chain's CDR3 is CASSLGTGVGNQPQHF. Written as DNA, the CDR3 is TGCGCCAGCAGCTTGGGGACAGGGGTGGGCAATCAGCCCCAGCATTTT. The variable domain in full, with the rest retrieved from reference TRBV5-1 and TRBJ1-5, is KAGVTQTPRYLIKTRGQQVTLSCSPISGHRSVSWYQQTPGQGLQFLFEYFSETQRNKGNFPGRFSGRQFSNSRSEMNVSTLELGDSALYLCASSLGTGVGNQPQHFGDGTRLSIL.

V and J are TRBV3-1 (or the pseudogene TRBV3-2) and TRBJ2-7, with D unclear. V lost 4 bases and J 6 bases, leaving 16 bases between the germline ends. This CDR3 is 14 amino acids long. The germline gives CDR1 LGHDT, CDR2 YNNKEL (reference sequence). The CDR3 sequence: CASSPGARTGEQYF. CDR3 in DNA: TGTGCCAGCAGCCCCGGTGCGCGGACGGGCGAGCAGTACTTC.

The chain has TRBV29-1 and TRBJ2-2, with 7 bases fitting TRBD1. Germline V gives CDR1 SQVTM, CDR2 ANQGSEA. The CDR3 runs to 13 residues. After removal of 3 bases from V and 6 bases from J, the junction contained 4 bases not matched to a gene. CDR3 bases: TGCAGCGTTGATACAGGGGAAGCCGGGGAGCTGTTTTTT. It translates to CSVDTGEAGELFF.

The rearrangement links TRBV5-1 to TRBJ2-3, with D uncertain. With 0 bases removed from V and 0 bases from J, the gap between germline ends came to 11 bases. Germline loops: CDR1 SGHRS, CDR2 YFSETQ. The CDR3 runs 16 residues. In nucleotides, the CDR3 is TGCGCCAGCAGCTTGGACCAAACTCCCAGCACAGATACGCAGTATTTT. Amino acid sequence: CASSLDQTPSTDTQYF.

The rearrangement uses TRBV7-2 and TRBJ1-2, with TRBD1 matching over 10 bases. This CDR3 has 16 residues. Germline V gives CDR1 SGHTA, CDR2 FQGNSA. V shed 5 bases and J 2 bases; nucleotides not matched to a gene: 8. Written as DNA, the CDR3 is TGTGCCAGCAGCCCCCATGGGACAGGGGAGAACTATGGCTACACCTTC. Amino acids: CASSPHGTGENYGYTF.

The chain uses TRBV4-2 and TRBJ2-3, with D hard to call. V dropped 1 base and J dropped 2 bases, with 16 bases sitting between them. The CDR3 totals 17 residues. Germline CDR1 and CDR2: LGHNA and YNFKEQ. In DNA form, the CDR3 reads TGTGCCAGCAGCCAAGGGGTAGAGCTCCGGAACACAGATACGCAGTATTTT. Residues: CASSQGVELRNTDTQYF.

This clone has only a few counts. The genes are TRBV7-3 and TRBJ1-1; TRBD1 is a possible D gene (6 bases). The germline CDR1 and CDR2 sequences are SGHTA and FQGTGA. This CDR3 comprises 13 residues. V was pared by 5 bases and J by 3 bases, with 10 bases between. CDR3 in amino acids: CASSKQGDTEAFF. The CDR3 DNA follows: TGTGCCAGCAGCAAACAGGGAGACACTGAAGCTTTCTTT. The full variable domain, in which reference TRBV7-3 and TRBJ1-1 provide the parts outside the CDR3, is GAGVSQTPSNKVTEKGKYVELRCDPISGHTALYWYRQSLGQGPEFLIYFQGTGAADDSGLPNDRFFAVRPEGSVSTLKIQRTERGDSAVYLCASSKQGDTEAFFGQGTRLTVV.